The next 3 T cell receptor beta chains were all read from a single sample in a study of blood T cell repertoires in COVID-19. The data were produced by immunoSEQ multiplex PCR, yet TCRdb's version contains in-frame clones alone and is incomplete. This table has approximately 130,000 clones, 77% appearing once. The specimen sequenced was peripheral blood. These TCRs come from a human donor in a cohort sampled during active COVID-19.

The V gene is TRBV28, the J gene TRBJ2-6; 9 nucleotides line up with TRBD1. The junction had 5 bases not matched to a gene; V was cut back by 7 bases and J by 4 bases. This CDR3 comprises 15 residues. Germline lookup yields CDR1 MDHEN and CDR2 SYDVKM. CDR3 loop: CASNHRGHGANVLTF. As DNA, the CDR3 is TGTGCCAGCAATCACAGGGGGCACGGGGCCAACGTCCTGACTTTC.

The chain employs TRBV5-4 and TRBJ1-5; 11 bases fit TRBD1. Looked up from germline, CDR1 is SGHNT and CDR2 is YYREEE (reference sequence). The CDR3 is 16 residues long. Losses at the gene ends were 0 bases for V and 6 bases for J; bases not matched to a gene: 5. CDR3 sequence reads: CASSLGGQGARQPQHF. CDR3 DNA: TGTGCCAGCAGCTTGGGTGGACAGGGGGCTCGTCAGCCCCAGCATTTT.

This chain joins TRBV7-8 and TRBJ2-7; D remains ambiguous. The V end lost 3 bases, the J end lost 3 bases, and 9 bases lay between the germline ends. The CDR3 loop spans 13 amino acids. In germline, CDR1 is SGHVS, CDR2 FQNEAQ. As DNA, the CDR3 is TGTGCCAGCAGCTTGTTAACAGTCTACGAGCAGTACTTC. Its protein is CASSLLTVYEQYF.